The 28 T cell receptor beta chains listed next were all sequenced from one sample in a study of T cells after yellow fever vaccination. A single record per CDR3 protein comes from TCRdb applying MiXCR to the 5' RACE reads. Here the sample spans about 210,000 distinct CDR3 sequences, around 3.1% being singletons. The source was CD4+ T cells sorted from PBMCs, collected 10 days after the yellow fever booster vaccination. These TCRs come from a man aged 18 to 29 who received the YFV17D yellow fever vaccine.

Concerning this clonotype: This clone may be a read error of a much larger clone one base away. The chain's CDR3 is CASCRDRYQETQYF. Written as DNA, the CDR3 is TGTGCCAGCTGCCGTGACCGGTACCAAGAGACCCAGTACTTC. The chain is built from TRBV5-5 and TRBJ2-5; D is unresolved. The CDR3 length is 14 residues. Germline V gene sequence: CDR1 SGHKS, CDR2 YYEKEE (reference sequence). Trimming left V 7 bases short and J 0 bases short, with 13 bases between.

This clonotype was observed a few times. The CDR3 DNA is TGTGCCAGCCGTGGTGTGGGGCCGGCCGGGGAGCTGTTTTTT. It translates to CASRGVGPAGELFF. J is TRBJ2-2 and V is TRBV28, with D maybe TRBD1 (5 bases). From germline, CDR1 is MDHEN and CDR2 SYDVKM. This CDR3 is built from 14 residues. V lost 8 bases to trimming and J lost 6 bases, with 16 bases between them.

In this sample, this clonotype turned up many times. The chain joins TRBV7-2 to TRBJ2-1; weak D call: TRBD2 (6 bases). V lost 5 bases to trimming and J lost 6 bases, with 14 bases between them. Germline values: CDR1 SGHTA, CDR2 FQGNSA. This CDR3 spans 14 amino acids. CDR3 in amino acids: CASSRGGTANEQFF. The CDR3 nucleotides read TGTGCCAGCAGCCGTGGCGGGACTGCCAATGAGCAGTTCTTC.

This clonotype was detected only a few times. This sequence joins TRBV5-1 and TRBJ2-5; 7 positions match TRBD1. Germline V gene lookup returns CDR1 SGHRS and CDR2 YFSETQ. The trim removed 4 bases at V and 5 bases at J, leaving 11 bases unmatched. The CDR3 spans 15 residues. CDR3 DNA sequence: TGCGCCAGCAGCGCCCCCACAGGGGCGGTGGAGACCCAGTACTTC. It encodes CASSAPTGAVETQYF.

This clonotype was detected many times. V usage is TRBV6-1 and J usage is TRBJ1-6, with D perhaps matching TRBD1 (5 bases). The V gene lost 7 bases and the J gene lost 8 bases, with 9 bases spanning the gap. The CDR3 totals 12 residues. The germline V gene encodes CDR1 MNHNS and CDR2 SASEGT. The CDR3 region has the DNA TGTGCCAGCATGGGGCAAGATTCACCCCTCCACTTT. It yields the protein CASMGQDSPLHF.

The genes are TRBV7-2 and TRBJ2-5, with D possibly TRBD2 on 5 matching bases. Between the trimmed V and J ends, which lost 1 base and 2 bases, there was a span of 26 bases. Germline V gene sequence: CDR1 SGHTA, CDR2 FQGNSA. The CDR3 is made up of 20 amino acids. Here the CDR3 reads CASSLVWQTRIRGWQETQYF. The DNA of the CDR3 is TGTGCCAGCAGCTTAGTCTGGCAGACACGAATCCGGGGTTGGCAAGAGACCCAGTACTTC.

The CDR3 DNA follows: TGCAGTGCTGCCCCAGCGGGGTACCAAGAGACCCAGTACTTC. Translating gives CSAAPAGYQETQYF. The chain recombines TRBV20-1 with TRBJ2-5; TRBD2 matches at 7 bases. Germline CDR1 and CDR2: DFQATT and SNEGSKA (reference sequence). The ends lost 5 bases at V and 0 bases at J; junction bases unmatched: 6. The CDR3 loop spans 14 amino acids.

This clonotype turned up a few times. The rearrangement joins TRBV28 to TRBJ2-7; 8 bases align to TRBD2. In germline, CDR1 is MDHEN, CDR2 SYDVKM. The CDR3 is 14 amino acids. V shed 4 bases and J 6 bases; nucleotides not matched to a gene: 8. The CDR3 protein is CASSWGREGGEQYV. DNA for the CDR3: TGTGCCAGCAGTTGGGGACGGGAGGGGGGCGAGCAGTACGTC.

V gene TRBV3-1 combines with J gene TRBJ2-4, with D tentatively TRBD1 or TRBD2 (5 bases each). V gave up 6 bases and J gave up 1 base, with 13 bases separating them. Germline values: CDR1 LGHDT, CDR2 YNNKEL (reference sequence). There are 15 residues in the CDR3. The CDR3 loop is CASSHSGHAKNIQYF. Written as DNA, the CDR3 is TGTGCCAGCAGTCACTCGGGGCACGCCAAAAACATTCAGTACTTC.

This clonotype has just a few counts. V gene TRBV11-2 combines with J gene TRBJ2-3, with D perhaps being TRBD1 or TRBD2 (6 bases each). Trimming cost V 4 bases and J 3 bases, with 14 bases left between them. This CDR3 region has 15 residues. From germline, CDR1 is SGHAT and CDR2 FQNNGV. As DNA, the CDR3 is TGTGCCAGCAGCTACCAAAAAGGGGGGACAGATACGCAGTATTTT. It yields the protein CASSYQKGGTDTQYF. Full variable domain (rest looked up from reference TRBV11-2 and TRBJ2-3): EAGVAQSPRYKIIEKRQSVAFWCNPISGHATLYWYQQILGQGPKLLIQFQNNGVVDDSQLPKDRFSAERLKGVDSTLKIQPAKLEDSAVYLCASSYQKGGTDTQYFGPGTRLTVL.

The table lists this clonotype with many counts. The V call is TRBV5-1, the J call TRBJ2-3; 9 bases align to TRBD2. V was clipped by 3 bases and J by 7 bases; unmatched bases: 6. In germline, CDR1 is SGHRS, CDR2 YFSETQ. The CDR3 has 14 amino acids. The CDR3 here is CASSSVAGENTQYF. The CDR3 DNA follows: TGCGCCAGCAGCTCCGTAGCGGGGGAGAATACGCAGTATTTT.

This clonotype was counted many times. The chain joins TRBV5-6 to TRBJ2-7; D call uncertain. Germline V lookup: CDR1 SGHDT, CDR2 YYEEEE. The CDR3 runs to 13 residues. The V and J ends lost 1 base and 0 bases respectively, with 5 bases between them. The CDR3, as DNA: TGTGCCAGCAGCTTGAAAAACTCCTACGAGCAGTACTTC. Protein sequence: CASSLKNSYEQYF.

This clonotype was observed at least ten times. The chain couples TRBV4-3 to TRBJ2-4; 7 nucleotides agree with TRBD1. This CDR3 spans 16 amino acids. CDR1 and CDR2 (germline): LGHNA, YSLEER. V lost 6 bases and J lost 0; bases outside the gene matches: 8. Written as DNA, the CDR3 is TGCGCCAGCAGTCATGACAGGGATCTAGCCAAAAACATTCAGTACTTC. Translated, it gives CASSHDRDLAKNIQYF.

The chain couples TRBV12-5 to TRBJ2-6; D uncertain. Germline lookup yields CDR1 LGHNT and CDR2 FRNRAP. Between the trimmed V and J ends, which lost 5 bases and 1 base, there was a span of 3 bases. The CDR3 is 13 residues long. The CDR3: CASGQSGANVLTF. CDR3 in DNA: TGTGCTAGTGGTCAATCTGGGGCCAACGTCCTGACTTTC.

In nucleotides, the CDR3 is TGCGCCAGCAGGGAGGAGGCGGGGGACTACAATGAGCAGTTCTTC. Protein: CASREEAGDYNEQFF. The V and J genes are TRBV10-2 and TRBJ2-1; 7 bases are a match to TRBD2. This CDR3 region has 15 residues. CDR1 and CDR2 (germline): WSHSY, SAAADI. The V and J ends lost 6 bases and 3 bases, in that order; junction bases with no gene match: 8.

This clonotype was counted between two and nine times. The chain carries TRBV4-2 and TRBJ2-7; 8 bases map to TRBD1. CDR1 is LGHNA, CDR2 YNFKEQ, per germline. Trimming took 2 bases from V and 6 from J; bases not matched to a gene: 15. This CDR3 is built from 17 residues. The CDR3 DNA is TGTGCCAGCAGCCAATTCTTGACAGGGGCCCAGGTTGCCGAGCAGTACTTC. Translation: CASSQFLTGAQVAEQYF.

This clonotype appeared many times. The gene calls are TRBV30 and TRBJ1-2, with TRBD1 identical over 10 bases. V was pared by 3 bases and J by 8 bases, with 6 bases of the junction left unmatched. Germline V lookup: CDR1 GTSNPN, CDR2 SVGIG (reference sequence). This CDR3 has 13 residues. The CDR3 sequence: CAWSAGQGGGYTF. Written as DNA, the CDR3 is TGTGCCTGGAGCGCCGGACAGGGGGGAGGCTACACCTTC.

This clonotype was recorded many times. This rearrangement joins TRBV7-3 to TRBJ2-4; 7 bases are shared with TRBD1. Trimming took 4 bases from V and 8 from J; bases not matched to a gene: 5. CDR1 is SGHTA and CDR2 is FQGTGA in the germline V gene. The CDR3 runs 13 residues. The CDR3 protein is CASSYDREDIQYF. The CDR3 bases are TGTGCCAGCAGCTACGACAGGGAAGACATTCAGTACTTC. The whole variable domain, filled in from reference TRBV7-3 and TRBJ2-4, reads GAGVSQTPSNKVTEKGKYVELRCDPISGHTALYWYRQSLGQGPEFLIYFQGTGAADDSGLPNDRFFAVRPEGSVSTLKIQRTERGDSAVYLCASSYDREDIQYFGAGTRLSVL.

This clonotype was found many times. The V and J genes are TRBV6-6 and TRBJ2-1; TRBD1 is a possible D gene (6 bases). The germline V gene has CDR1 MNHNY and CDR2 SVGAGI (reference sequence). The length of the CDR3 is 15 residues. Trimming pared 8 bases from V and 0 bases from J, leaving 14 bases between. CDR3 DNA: TGTGCCAGCTTTAGTCAGGGGAGCTCCTACAATGAGCAGTTCTTC. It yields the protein CASFSQGSSYNEQFF.

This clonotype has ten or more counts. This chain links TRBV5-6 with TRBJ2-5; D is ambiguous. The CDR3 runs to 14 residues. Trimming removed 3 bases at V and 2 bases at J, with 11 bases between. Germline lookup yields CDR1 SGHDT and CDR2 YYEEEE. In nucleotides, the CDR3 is TGTGCCAGCAGCTGGGATGACGGACAAGAGACCCAGTACTTC. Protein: CASSWDDGQETQYF.

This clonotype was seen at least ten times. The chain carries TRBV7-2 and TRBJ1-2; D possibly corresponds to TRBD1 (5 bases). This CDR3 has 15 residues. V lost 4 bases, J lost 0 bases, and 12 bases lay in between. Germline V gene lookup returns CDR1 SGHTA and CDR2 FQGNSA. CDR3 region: CASSYDPGANYGYTF. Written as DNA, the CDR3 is TGTGCCAGCAGCTACGACCCGGGGGCTAACTATGGCTACACCTTC. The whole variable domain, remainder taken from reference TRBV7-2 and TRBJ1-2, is GAGVSQSPSNKVTEKGKDVELRCDPISGHTALYWYRQSLGQGLEFLIYFQGNSAPDKSGLPSDRFSAERTGGSVSTLTIQRTQQEDSAVYLCASSYDPGANYGYTFGSGTRLTVV.

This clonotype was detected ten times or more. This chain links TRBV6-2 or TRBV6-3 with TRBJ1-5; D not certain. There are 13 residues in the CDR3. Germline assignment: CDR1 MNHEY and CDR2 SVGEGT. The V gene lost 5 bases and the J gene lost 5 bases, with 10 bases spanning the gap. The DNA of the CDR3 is TGTGCCAGCAGTGGGTTCCAAGATCAGCCCCAGCATTTT. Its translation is CASSGFQDQPQHF.

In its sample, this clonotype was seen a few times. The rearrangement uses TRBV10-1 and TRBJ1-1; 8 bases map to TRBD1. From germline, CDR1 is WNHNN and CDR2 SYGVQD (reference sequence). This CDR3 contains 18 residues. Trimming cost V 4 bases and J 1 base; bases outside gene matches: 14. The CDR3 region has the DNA TGCGCCAGCAGTGCCGGACAGGGTCGCAATAGGAGGAACACTGAAGCTTTCTTT. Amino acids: CASSAGQGRNRRNTEAFF.

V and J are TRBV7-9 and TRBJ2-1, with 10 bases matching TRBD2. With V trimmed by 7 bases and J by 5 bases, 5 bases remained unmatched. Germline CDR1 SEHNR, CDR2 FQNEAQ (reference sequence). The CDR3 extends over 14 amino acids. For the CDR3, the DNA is TGTGCCAGCACCGAGCGGGGGGGGCACAATGAGCAGTTCTTC. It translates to CASTERGGHNEQFF.

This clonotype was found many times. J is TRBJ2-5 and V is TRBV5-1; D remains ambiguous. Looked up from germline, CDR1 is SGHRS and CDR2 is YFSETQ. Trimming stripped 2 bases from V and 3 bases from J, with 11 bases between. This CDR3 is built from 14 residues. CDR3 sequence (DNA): TGCGCCAGCAGCTTCGGTCGTGGAGAAGAGACCCAGTACTTC. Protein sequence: CASSFGRGEETQYF.

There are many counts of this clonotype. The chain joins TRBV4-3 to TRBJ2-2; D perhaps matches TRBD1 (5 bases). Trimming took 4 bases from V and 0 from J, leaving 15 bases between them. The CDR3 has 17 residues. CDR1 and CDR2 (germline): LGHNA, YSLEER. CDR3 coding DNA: TGCGCCAGCAGCCCAACCCTAAGGGGTCCGAACACCGGGGAGCTGTTTTTT. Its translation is CASSPTLRGPNTGELFF.

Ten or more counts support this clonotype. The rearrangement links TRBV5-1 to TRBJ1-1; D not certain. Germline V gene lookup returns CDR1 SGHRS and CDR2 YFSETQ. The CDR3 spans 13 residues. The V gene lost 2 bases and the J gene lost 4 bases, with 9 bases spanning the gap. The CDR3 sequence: CASSFGSSTEAFF. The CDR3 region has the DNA TGCGCCAGCAGCTTTGGAAGTAGCACTGAAGCTTTCTTT.

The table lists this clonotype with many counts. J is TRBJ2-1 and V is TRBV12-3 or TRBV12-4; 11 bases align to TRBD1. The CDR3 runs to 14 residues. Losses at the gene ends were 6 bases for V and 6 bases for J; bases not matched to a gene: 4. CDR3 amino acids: CASSLDRGPNEQFF. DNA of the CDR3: TGTGCCAGCAGCCTGGACAGGGGGCCCAATGAGCAGTTCTTC.